The entry below describes one T cell receptor (beta chain). The V end was cut by 0 bases, the J end by 1 base, with 13 bases between. Per the germline V gene, CDR1 is SGHRS and CDR2 is YFSETQ. This CDR3 has 16 amino acids. Researchers ran immunoSEQ v3.0 at survey level. Clones were read by immunoSEQ multiplex PCR, and TCRdb kept only the in-frame ones, dropping some. The sample includes about 48,000 clones, about 86% of them seen just once. This sample is drawn from a study of long-term antiretroviral therapy in people with HIV. This TCR was sampled from a woman between 18 and 30 years old with HIV. The chain uses TRBV5-1 and TRBJ2-5, with D perhaps matching TRBD2 (5 bases). The sequencing used unsorted PBMCs, collected 0.8 years after starting antiretroviral therapy. In DNA, the CDR3 is TGCGCCAGCAGCTTGGTTCGGGAATTAGGCCAAGAGACCCAGTACTTC. Its protein is CASSLVRELGQETQYF.